The entry that follows covers one T cell receptor beta chain sequence. The data are from a study of blood T cell repertoires in COVID-19. The method was immunoSEQ multiplex PCR; TCRdb's version includes in-frame clones alone and lacks a portion of them. In the table there are some 260,000 clones, roughly 80% of which are singletons. Germline CDR1 is KGHDR and CDR2 is SFDVKD. V dropped 2 bases and J dropped 1 base, with 15 bases sitting between them. CDR3 length equals 17 residues. Source material: PBMCs or T cells enriched from blood (not recorded which). The chain carries TRBV24-1 and TRBJ2-3; D possibly corresponds to TRBD1 (6 bases). The TCR originated in a man younger than 40 with acute COVID-19. The CDR3 protein is CATSDYVRGRGTDTQYF. The DNA for the CDR3 is TGTGCCACCAGTGATTATGTCAGGGGACGGGGCACAGATACGCAGTATTTT.